These 18 T cell receptor beta chains originate from one sample sequenced in a study of blood T cell repertoires in COVID-19. This table comes from immunoSEQ multiplex PCR, and its TCRdb copy is limited to in-frame clones, with some not included. Of approximately 190,000 clones detected, 75% to 90% appear once; the ten largest clones hold approximately 6.9%. The sequencing sample was made of peripheral blood. All receptors come from a man in his fifties or sixties with acute or convalescent COVID-19.

There are a few counts of this clone. V and J are TRBV24-1 and TRBJ2-7, with TRBD1 matching over 10 bases. The germline CDR1 and CDR2 sequences are KGHDR and SFDVKD. This CDR3 comprises 15 residues. The V segment lost 4 bases and the J segment 5 bases; nucleotides outside the gene matches: 7. DNA of the CDR3: TGTGCCACCAGTGACCCCGGGACAGGGGTGAACGAGCAGTACTTC. This gives the protein CATSDPGTGVNEQYF.

As to this clone: In the same sample, other DNA sequences code for this CDR3. V gene TRBV12-3 or TRBV12-4 combines with J gene TRBJ1-2; 8 bases agree with TRBD1. The V gene end was trimmed by 6 bases and the J gene end by 4 bases; junction bases not matched to a gene: 1. This CDR3 has 12 amino acids. The CDR3 spells CASRDRGYGYTF. The CDR3, as DNA: TGTGCCAGCAGAGACAGGGGCTATGGCTACACCTTC.

This sequence joins TRBV6-5 and TRBJ2-5, with 10 nucleotides matching TRBD2. Per germline, CDR1 MNHEY and CDR2 SVGAGI. Trimming took 7 bases from V and 1 from J; bases not matched to a gene: 6. CDR3 length: 15 residues. The CDR3 DNA reads TGTGCCAGCATCATAAGCGGGAGGGGCCAAGAGACCCAGTACTTC. The encoded protein is CASIISGRGQETQYF.

The chain uses TRBV19 and TRBJ1-2, with TRBD1 matching 8 bases. The CDR3 sequence is 13 residues long. Germline V gene data show CDR1 as LNHDA and CDR2 as SQIVND (reference sequence). The junction had 10 bases not matched to a gene; V was cut back by 9 bases and J by 7 bases. The CDR3 coding sequence is TGTGCCAGCGCCACAGGGGGTAGGGTTGGCTACACCTTC. Translating it yields CASATGGRVGYTF.

This chain joins TRBV5-4 and TRBJ2-5; D perhaps matches TRBD2 (7 bases). This CDR3 region has 13 residues. Germline-derived CDR1 and CDR2 are SGHNT and YYREEE (reference sequence). Trimming cost V 3 bases and J 5 bases, with 11 bases left between them. CDR3 DNA sequence: TGTGCCAGCAGCTCGGGGGGCCAGGAGACCCAGTACTTC. Translating gives CASSSGGQETQYF.

The chain links TRBV6-5 to TRBJ1-1; D possibly corresponds to TRBD1 (5 bases). Germline V gene lookup returns CDR1 MNHEY and CDR2 SVGAGI. The CDR3 loop spans 13 amino acids. V was cut by 6 bases and J by 1 base, with 9 bases left in between. CDR3 protein: CASRITGNTEAFF. In DNA, the CDR3 is TGTGCCAGCAGGATTACAGGGAACACTGAAGCTTTCTTT.

V is TRBV2 and J is TRBJ2-7, with D possibly being TRBD2 (6 bases). CDR1 is SNHLY and CDR2 is FYNNEI in the germline V gene. The CDR3 is made up of 11 amino acids. The V end was cut by 9 bases, the J end by 4 bases, with 10 bases between. Here the CDR3 reads CASDLAYEQYF. In nucleotides, the CDR3 is TGTGCCAGTGATCTAGCGTACGAGCAGTACTTC.

The J gene is TRBJ2-7, the V gene TRBV18; a weak D match, TRBD2 (6 bases). The V end lost 4 bases, the J end lost 3 bases, and 19 bases lay between the germline ends. The V gene's germline CDR1 is KGHSH and CDR2 LQKENI. The CDR3 is 16 residues long. CDR3 DNA: TGTGCCAGCTCACAACTCCGGGACTCTTCTTACTACGAGCAGTACTTC. Its protein is CASSQLRDSSYYEQYF.

This clone was seen once. The chain combines TRBV4-3 with TRBJ1-3; 9 bases agree with TRBD1. Germline V gene sequence: CDR1 LGHNA, CDR2 YSLEER. The CDR3 covers 15 residues. Trimming cost V 4 bases and J 5 bases; bases outside gene matches: 6. CDR3 region: CASSPTGTGRNTIYF. As DNA, the CDR3 is TGCGCCAGCAGCCCCACCGGGACAGGGAGAAACACCATATATTTT.

The chain combines TRBV7-2 with TRBJ2-1; 7 bases match TRBD1. The CDR3 loop spans 15 amino acids. The V and J ends lost 3 bases and 2 bases, in that order; junction bases with no gene match: 4. The germline V gene encodes CDR1 SGHTA and CDR2 FQGNSA. CDR3 in amino acids: CASSLRQGPYNEQFF. The DNA for the CDR3 is TGTGCCAGCAGCTTGAGACAGGGACCCTACAATGAGCAGTTCTTC. Complete variable domain (other parts from reference TRBV7-2 and TRBJ2-1): GAGVSQSPSNKVTEKGKDVELRCDPISGHTALYWYRQSLGQGLEFLIYFQGNSAPDKSGLPSDRFSAERTGGSVSTLTIQRTQQEDSAVYLCASSLRQGPYNEQFFGPGTRLTVL.

The chain uses TRBV20-1 and TRBJ2-1, with 7 bases aligning to TRBD2. The germline gives CDR1 DFQATT, CDR2 SNEGSKA (reference sequence). There are 15 residues in the CDR3. With V trimmed by 3 bases and J by 9 bases, 14 bases remained unmatched. In DNA form, the CDR3 reads TGCAGTGCTAGTAAGGCGGGAGAATTGGTATTTGAGCAGTTCTTC. Amino acid sequence: CSASKAGELVFEQFF.

The rearrangement links TRBV9 to TRBJ2-3; 7 bases align to TRBD1. The CDR3 is 15 residues long. Germline loops: CDR1 SGDLS, CDR2 YYNGEE. J lost 1 base, V lost 2 bases, and 4 bases had no gene match. As DNA, the CDR3 is TGTGCCAGCAGCGTTCAAACAGGGGGCACAGATACGCAGTATTTT. Its protein product is CASSVQTGGTDTQYF.

The chain has TRBV21-1 and TRBJ1-3; the table gives TRBD1 as D, unverified against the DNA. TRBV21-1 is flagged as a pseudogene. This CDR3 is built from 18 residues. The CDR3 nucleotides are TGTGCCAGCGGGAGGACAGGGGCTCATCCGGACTCTGGAAACACCATATATTTT. This sequence encodes CASGRTGAHPDSGNTIYF.

This sequence joins TRBV6-5 and TRBJ2-7, with 9 nucleotides matching TRBD2. The CDR3 is 16 residues long. Germline V CDR1 and CDR2: MNHEY, SVGAGI. Trimming cost V 2 bases and J 4 bases; bases outside gene matches: 9. Here the CDR3 DNA reads TGTGCCAGCAGTTACGGGCGGGGGGGCACGAAGTACGAGCAGTACTTC. Its protein product is CASSYGRGGTKYEQYF.

The chain has TRBV15 and TRBJ2-1, with D possibly matching TRBD1 (6 bases). From germline, CDR1 is LNHNV and CDR2 YYDKDF (reference sequence). V shed 8 bases and J shed 3 bases, with 11 bases lying between them. The CDR3 loop spans 13 amino acids. The CDR3 protein is CATEGVGYNEQFF. The CDR3 bases are TGTGCCACCGAGGGGGTTGGCTACAATGAGCAGTTCTTC.

In this sample, this clone turned up once. This chain links TRBV6-2 or TRBV6-3 with TRBJ2-7, with TRBD1 as a possible D gene (5 bases). The V gene's germline CDR1 is MNHEY and CDR2 SVGEGT. V was clipped by 0 bases and J by 4 bases, with 13 bases between them. This CDR3 is 15 amino acids long. The CDR3 coding sequence is TGTGCCAGCAGTTACTCAGCAGGGTCGGTTTACGAGCAGTACTTC. This gives the protein CASSYSAGSVYEQYF.

The V and J genes are TRBV4-2 and TRBJ2-7; 8 bases align to TRBD2. Trimming removed 0 bases from V and 2 bases from J; junction bases left unmatched: 6. Germline assignment: CDR1 LGHNA and CDR2 YNFKEQ. This CDR3 comprises 16 residues. The CDR3, as DNA: TGTGCCAGCAGCCAAGATCAAGCGGGGGAAACCTACGAGCAGTACTTC. Protein product: CASSQDQAGETYEQYF.

V is TRBV5-4 and J is TRBJ1-2; D may be TRBD1 (6 bases). This CDR3 is 15 amino acids long. From germline, CDR1 is SGHNT and CDR2 YYREEE (reference sequence). Trimming removed 0 bases from V and 2 bases from J, with 11 bases in between. CDR3 in DNA: TGTGCCAGCAGCTTGGGAGGGGGGGCGAACTATGGCTACACCTTC. It codes for CASSLGGGANYGYTF.